Presented here are 10 T cell receptor beta chains from one specimen sequenced in a study of blood T cell repertoires in COVID-19. TCRdb's copy holds only in-frame clones and misses some; the assay was immunoSEQ multiplex PCR. This repertoire shows roughly 160,000 clones, just over 85% found once; its top ten account for roughly 7%. Sequencing input: peripheral blood. The receptors here all came from a man aged 45 to 65 with active or convalescent COVID-19.

V gene TRBV12-3 or TRBV12-4 combines with J gene TRBJ1-5; TRBD1 might be the D (5 bases). The V end was cut by 5 bases, the J end by 7 bases, with 12 bases between. CDR3 length: 13 amino acids. The CDR3 loop reads CASSIRGGQPQHF. The CDR3 DNA reads as TGTGCCAGCAGTATAAGGGGCGGACAGCCCCAGCATTTT.

The J gene is TRBJ2-3, the V gene TRBV4-2; 15 nucleotides match TRBD2. The CDR3 is 18 residues long. The ends lost 6 bases at V and 1 base at J; junction bases unmatched: 8. Germline V gives CDR1 LGHNA, CDR2 YNFKEQ. The CDR3 loop reads CASSLGLAGGLGTDTQYF. Written as DNA, the CDR3 is TGTGCCAGCAGTCTCGGACTAGCGGGGGGGCTGGGCACAGATACGCAGTATTTT.

V is TRBV9 and J is TRBJ2-2; no clear D. In germline, CDR1 is SGDLS, CDR2 YYNGEE. V lost 0 bases, J lost 7 bases, and 7 bases lay in between. The CDR3 has 13 residues. CDR3 DNA sequence: TGTGCCAGCAGCGTAGTGGTCGGCGGGGAGCTGTTTTTT. As protein: CASSVVVGGELFF.

The sample holds a few counts of this clone. This chain uses TRBV12-3 or TRBV12-4 with TRBJ1-2, with D perhaps matching TRBD1 (6 bases). The length of the CDR3 is 12 residues. V was cut by 6 bases and J by 7 bases, with 12 bases left in between. This chain's CDR3 is CASSIQGSGYTF. CDR3 DNA sequence: TGTGCCAGCAGCATACAGGGATCTGGCTACACCTTC.

This clone was seen only once. The V gene is TRBV10-3, the J gene TRBJ2-1; D possibly corresponds to TRBD1 (6 bases). V lost 2 bases to trimming and J lost 6 bases, with 8 bases between them. In germline, CDR1 is ENHRY, CDR2 SYGVKD. The CDR3 consists of 13 residues. The CDR3 spells CAISEGDTNEQFF. CDR3 DNA sequence: TGTGCCATCAGTGAGGGGGACACCAATGAGCAGTTCTTC.

V is TRBV18 and J is TRBJ1-4; 7 positions match TRBD1. This CDR3 region has 15 residues. Germline assignment: CDR1 KGHSH and CDR2 LQKENI. V was pared by 0 bases and J by 5 bases, with 3 bases of the junction left unmatched. The CDR3 region has the DNA TGTGCCAGCTCACCACCCGGGACAGAAAATGAAAAACTGTTTTTT. Translated, it gives CASSPPGTENEKLFF. The whole variable domain, remainder taken from reference TRBV18 and TRBJ1-4, is NAGVMQNPRHLVRRRGQEARLRCSPMKGHSHVYWYRQLPEEGLKFMVYLQKENIIDESGMPKERFSAEFPKEGPSILRIQQVVRGDSAAYFCASSPPGTENEKLFFGSGTQLSVL.

V and J are TRBV19 and TRBJ2-1; maybe TRBD1 (6 bases). The CDR3 totals 12 residues. CDR1 LNHDA and CDR2 SQIVND come from the germline V gene (reference sequence). Trimming left V 6 bases short and J 13 bases short, with 16 bases between. The chain's CDR3 is CASSRIQGTQFF. In DNA form, the CDR3 reads TGTGCCAGTAGCCGGATACAGGGAACCCAGTTCTTC. Variable domain in full (rest from reference TRBV19 and TRBJ2-1): DGGITQSPKYLFRKEGQNVTLSCEQNLNHDAMYWYRQDPGQGLRLIYYSQIVNDFQKGDIAEGYSVSREKKESFPLTVTSAQKNPTAFYLCASSRIQGTQFFGPGTRLTVL.

J is TRBJ2-7 and V is TRBV15; TRBD2 might be the D (6 bases). The CDR3 consists of 14 residues. CDR1 and CDR2 from the germline V gene are LNHNV and YYDKDF (reference sequence). Between the trimmed V and J ends, which lost 5 bases and 3 bases, there was a span of 14 bases. The CDR3 reads CATSSGVQGYEQYF. The DNA of the CDR3 is TGTGCCACCAGCTCGGGGGTTCAGGGCTACGAGCAGTACTTC.

The chain uses TRBV9 and TRBJ1-4; 7 bases align to TRBD1. CDR1 is SGDLS and CDR2 is YYNGEE in the germline V gene. The CDR3 consists of 18 residues. With V trimmed by 4 bases and J by 5 bases, 17 bases remained unmatched. This CDR3 reads CASSPSEGQRYANEKLFF. The CDR3 nucleotides are TGTGCCAGCAGCCCAAGCGAGGGACAGAGGTACGCGAATGAAAAACTGTTTTTT.

V usage is TRBV11-2 and J usage is TRBJ2-7; 8 bases agree with TRBD2. The germline CDR1 and CDR2 sequences are SGHAT and FQNNGV. V gave up 4 bases and J gave up 2 bases; unmatched junction bases: 7. The CDR3 length is 15 residues. The DNA of the CDR3 is TGTGCCAGCAGCTCCCTTAGCGGGAAGACCTACGAGCAGTACTTC. Translated: CASSSLSGKTYEQYF.